Below, one TCR beta chain is given with its context. Its antigen remains undetermined. No base quality values were provided; no much bigger clone lies one nucleotide off. The data derive from a study of shared clonotypes between healthy human individuals (dated by TCRdb to the early 2020s). Broadly, across the study: A few men and two women, aged 18 to 49 years, made up the cohort. Different laboratories and diverse techniques were used to prepare libraries and sequence TCR repertoires, to increase sequencing depth and limit assay-specific biases. Per donor, leukapheresis produced somewhere between about 0.9 and 9.5 billion PBMCs. Per donor, three plates each were used for CD4 naive and CD4 memory, two for CD8 naive, and one for CD8 memory. To estimate repertoire size and how much clonotype sharing occurs between individuals, the study deeply sequenced the blood TCR repertoires of several healthy adults.

The donors were healthy, HIV-negative adults who had no recently reported acute infections or vaccinations. Only Caucasian adults living in Nashville, Tennessee, USA were represented among the donors. CD4+ T cells were enriched through magnetic negative selection, after which naive cells were positively selected on CD45RA and the remaining negative fraction served as the memory subset. After blood collection by leukapheresis, PBMCs were isolated using Ficoll-Histopaque density gradient centrifugation and then cryopreserved in the vapor phase of liquid nitrogen. Analytical flow cytometry was used to check the purity and quantity of each magnetically sorted T cell population. From each sorted fraction, genomic DNA was isolated and quantified by UV absorbance on a Nanodrop 2000c. Using the deep immunoSEQ assay, multiplex PCR amplified TCR CDR3 regions from genomic DNA. Extracted genomic DNA from each cell subset was spread evenly across all wells of several immunoSEQ 96-well plates, with each plate serving as a replicate. For sorted subsets, around 200 ng genomic DNA, equal to tens of thousands of T cell genomes, was loaded into each replicate PCR. Purified libraries were measured with a Qubit 3.0 fluorometer, size-checked on a Bioanalyzer 2100, and measured again with the KAPA Library Quantification kit. Every immunoSEQ 96-well plate was sequenced on a separate single-read 150-cycle Illumina NextSeq 550 flow cell. The paper's processing steps were these. Because the immunoSEQ output held only junctional sequences and lacked quality scores, the filtering could not match the filtering applied to full-length reads. Sequences were annotated with PyIR, a Python wrapper for IgBLAST v1.9, and V/J genes and CDR3 were assigned using IMGT germline references. Any read was removed if the V/J assignment was weak (E-value above 1e-6), the CDR3 was missing, or the read contained stop codons, out-of-frame junctions, or ambiguous translated residues. V3J clonotypes were defined as sequences sharing an identical inferred V gene, J gene, and CDR3 amino acid sequence. Percentage overlap between repertoires was calculated by dividing the number of shared unique clonotypes by the size of the smaller repertoire. RTK rarefaction, the Chao1 estimator, and Recon v2.1 estimates of unobserved clonotypes were used to assess repertoire richness. Generation probabilities were computed with OLGA for all TCRbeta clonotypes obtained by the gDNA method from several donors. TCRdb re-hosts the immuneACCESS table, in-frame sequences only. Its copies lack some clones; in the studies checked, an unresolved V gene accounts for under half of them, and the cause for the rest is not known. V and J calls and clone size are those listed in that table; D and trimming were worked out from the DNA. The table for this sample lists just over 2,000,000 clones; 95% of them were counted only once. The top ten hold 0.1% to 0.15% of the sample.

What the research found in general, with its limitations: Rarefaction of sorted-subset datasets indicated incomplete sequencing despite the large sequencing depth. Naive subsets generally had larger estimated clonotype richness than memory subsets. The genetic and exposure-history diversity represented was limited by the small number of donors. When several donors were compared, the shared fraction of clonotypes was around 5.1% for naive CD4, approximately 3.3% for naive CD8, 2% to 2.5% for memory CD4, and 0.4% for memory CD8. Compared with non-shared clonotypes, the clonotypes found in all four sorted-subset donors had higher generation probabilities. Only blood was sampled, and tissue TCR repertoires likely differ from those in blood. Pairwise subsampling led to the expectation that sequencing depth would affect the degree of clonotype sharing among donors.

As encoded in the germline V gene, CDR1 is SGHAT while CDR2 is FQNNGV. Trimming takes 7 bases from V and 8 bases from J, and the germline ends sit 18 bases apart. The CDR3 numbers 14 residues from cysteine through phenylalanine. Only the CDR3 DNA stays, 42 bases, in frame from base 1. This sequence uses TRBV11-2 and TRBJ2-1, with the D gene uncertain. The source of this sequence is a man aged 18 to 29 in good health. Sequenced: naive CD4+ T cells sorted from blood. The sample's cell subset or site label, decoded: CD45RA+ positively selected. The CDR3 here reads CASTPSFGGDEQFF. At the DNA level, the sequence is TGTGCCAGCACCCCATCATTTGGTGGGGATGAGCAGTTCTTC.